The 5 T cell receptor beta chains reported below all come from one sample, sequenced in a study of T cells expressing NK-cell markers. After re-calling the 5' RACE reads, TCRdb lists one entry per CDR3 protein, DNA absent. The table lists 550,000 to 600,000 distinct CDR3 sequences. Sequenced input: blood T cells: a sorted CD56 or NKG2C T cell subset, CD4+ or CD8+ T cells, or bulk PBMC T cells (not recorded which). All receptors come from a man aged 18 to 30 in good health.

CDR3: CASSYLLAGGPKNIQYF. The chain links TRBV6-5 to TRBJ2-4; TCRdb indicates TRBD2, and absent DNA this call remains unverified. Germline values: CDR1 MNHEY, CDR2 SVGAGI. There are 17 residues in the CDR3.

This chain links TRBV24-1 with TRBJ2-1; TCRdb's D gene call, TRBD2, goes unchecked for lack of DNA. The length of the CDR3 is 16 residues. Germline loops: CDR1 KGHDR, CDR2 SFDVKD. The CDR3 is CATSDASGVSYNEQFF.

This sequence joins TRBV7-2 and TRBJ1-2; the D call of TRBD1 rests on TCRdb alone, since no DNA is present to check it. CDR3 length: 14 amino acids. Germline loops: CDR1 SGHTA, CDR2 FQGNSA. The CDR3 sequence: CASSEQGSIEGYTF.

The chain uses TRBV29-1 and TRBJ2-7; TCRdb calls TRBD2, which cannot be checked without DNA. This CDR3 has 13 residues. Per the germline V gene, CDR1 is SQVTM and CDR2 is ANQGSEA. This chain's CDR3 is CSVVGLGNYEQYF.

CDR3: CASRFQGTNTEAFF. V gene TRBV6-5 combines with J gene TRBJ1-1; with no DNA, the TCRdb D assignment of TRBD1 cannot be verified. CDR3 length: 14 amino acids. The germline V gene has CDR1 MNHEY and CDR2 SVGAGI.